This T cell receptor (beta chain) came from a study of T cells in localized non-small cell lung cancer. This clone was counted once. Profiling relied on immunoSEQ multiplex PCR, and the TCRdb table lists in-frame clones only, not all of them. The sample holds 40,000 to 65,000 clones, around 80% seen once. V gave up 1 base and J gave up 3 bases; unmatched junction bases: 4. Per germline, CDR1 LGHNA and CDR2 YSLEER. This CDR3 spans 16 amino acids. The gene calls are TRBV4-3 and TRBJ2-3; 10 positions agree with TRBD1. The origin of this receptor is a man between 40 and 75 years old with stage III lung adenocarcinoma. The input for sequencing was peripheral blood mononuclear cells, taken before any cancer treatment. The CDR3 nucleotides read TGCGCCAGCAGCCAAGGACAGGGGGCGGGTACAGATACGCAGTATTTT. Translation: CASSQGQGAGTDTQYF.